This T cell receptor beta chain was sequenced for a study of cytomegalovirus exposure and HLA in healthy donors. The ends were cut back, 3 bases at V and 4 bases at J, with 10 bases in the middle. Germline loops: CDR1 SGHRS, CDR2 YFSETQ. CDR3 size: 14 residues. The PCR had 60 Vbeta and 13 Jbeta primers. The assay was immunoSEQ multiplex PCR, and TCRdb's table has in-frame clones only and misses some. Of 100,000 to 150,000 clones listed, around 82% were seen once; the top ten hold 1.2%. J is TRBJ1-4 and V is TRBV5-1; possible D gene TRBD1, 6 bases. The receptor comes from a female donor in good health and CMV-seronegative. The specimen was PBMCs. CDR3 nucleotides: TGCGCCAGCAGCTCGGACAGTTTTAATGAAAAACTGTTTTTT. As protein: CASSSDSFNEKLFF.